Here is one T cell receptor (beta chain) with its context. This sample was included in a study of blood T cell repertoires in COVID-19. The CDR3 is 14 residues long. CDR1 is KGHSH and CDR2 is LQKENI in the germline V gene. V gave up 3 bases and J gave up 5 bases, with 13 bases separating them. Data came from immunoSEQ multiplex PCR; TCRdb stores just in-frame clones and leaves some out. In the table there are approximately 170,000 clones, 84% of which are singletons. The receptor comes from an elderly woman with COVID-19, enrolled during active disease. This chain connects TRBV18 to TRBJ2-5; D remains ambiguous. The sequencing sample was made of peripheral blood. The CDR3 bases are TGTGCCAGCTCACCCCCGAGCCTAAAGGAGACCCAGTACTTC. Its translation: CASSPPSLKETQYF.